This T cell receptor beta chain was sequenced for a study of blood T cell repertoires in COVID-19. Study-wide context: Collection of acute and convalescent COVID-19 samples took place in the United States, Italy and Spain. From T cells, B-cell-depleted T cells, or PBMCs came the material, which was cDNA or gDNA.

V lost 0 bases to trimming and J lost 12 bases; unmatched junction nucleotides: 8. The CDR3 sequence is 14 residues long. Germline CDR1 and CDR2: MNHEY and SVGAGI. The authors' processing: The assay estimated nucleated cells by amplifying reference gene primers. Libraries were prepared by immunoSEQ multiplex PCR; TCRdb keeps only in-frame clonotypes and omits some of them. For V, J and clone size, that table is used; D and trimming come from the DNA. The sample lists approximately 290,000 clones, around 88% occurring once. Sequences were obtained from peripheral blood. The chain links TRBV6-5 to TRBJ1-2; 9 nucleotides align to TRBD1. This receptor was identified in a man aged 25 to 40 with acute or convalescent COVID-19. The CDR3 DNA reads TGTGCCAGCAGTTACTCGGGACCGGGACAGGGAAACACCTTC. Amino acid sequence: CASSYSGPGQGNTF.